The clone carrying this TCR beta chain was picked up a small number of times. TCRdb itself ran the RT-PCR reads through MiXCR, one entry per CDR3 protein. The data show hundreds of thousands of distinct CDR3 sequences, 14% seen once. Sequencing used memory CD4+ T cells from blood. The source of this sequence is a female donor in good health, serving as a healthy control.

Here the CDR3 DNA reads TGTGCCAGCAGTCCCTGCCTTGGGACAGGTCGGGGTACACAAGAGACCCAGTACTTC. It is translated as CASSPCLGTGRGTQETQYF. The chain couples TRBV27 to TRBJ2-5; 8 bases agree with TRBD1. V trimming: 5 bases; J trimming: 2 bases; junction bases outside the gene matches: 19. Germline V gives CDR1 MNHEY, CDR2 SMNVEV (reference sequence). CDR3 length: 19 amino acids.